One sample yielded the 10 T cell receptor beta chains listed below, sequenced in a study of CD8 T cells in ankylosing spondylitis. TCRdb reprocessed the 5' RACE reads with MiXCR, giving one entry per CDR3 protein. The sample holds around 120,000 distinct CDR3 sequences, roughly an eighth seen once. Input material: blood, either unsorted or a sorted T cell fraction (not recorded which). The receptors shown here come from a female donor with ankylosing spondylitis or in good health (not recorded which).

This clonotype was counted between two and nine times. V usage is TRBV18 and J usage is TRBJ2-7; D not resolved. CDR3 length: 15 residues. Germline CDR1 KGHSH, CDR2 LQKENI. Trimming left V 2 bases short and J 6 bases short, with 17 bases between. The CDR3 protein is CASSPNLGAGGEQYF. CDR3 sequence (DNA): TGTGCCAGCTCACCAAACCTCGGCGCAGGCGGCGAGCAGTACTTC.

This clonotype was seen a single time. The junction differs from germline at one of its ends, possibly a read error. The gene calls are TRBV3-1 and TRBJ2-1; maybe TRBD1 (5 bases). CDR1 LGHDT and CDR2 YNNKEL come from the germline V gene (reference sequence). The CDR3 length is 12 residues. CDR3 residues: CTSSQAGHEQFF. Written as DNA, the CDR3 is TGTACCAGCAGCCAAGCAGGGCATGAGCAGTTCTTC.

The J gene is TRBJ1-2, the V gene TRBV20-1; TRBD1 matches at 7 bases. The V and J ends lost 6 bases and 0 bases, in that order; junction bases with no gene match: 4. This CDR3 comprises 13 residues. Germline CDR1 DFQATT, CDR2 SNEGSKA (reference sequence). The CDR3 here is CSAAGGTNYGYTF. CDR3 in DNA: TGCAGTGCCGCAGGGGGGACTAACTATGGCTACACCTTC.

A few counts support this clonotype. The chain uses TRBV30 and TRBJ2-1; 8 bases line up with TRBD2. Trimming removed 0 bases from V and 2 bases from J; junction bases left unmatched: 6. This CDR3 has 16 amino acids. Germline V CDR1 and CDR2: GTSNPN, SVGIG (reference sequence). CDR3 protein: CAWSVLRGGAYNEQFF. The CDR3 DNA reads TGTGCCTGGAGTGTACTACGGGGGGGGGCCTACAATGAGCAGTTCTTC.

This clonotype was counted a few times. The chain uses TRBV6-5 and TRBJ2-2; 7 nucleotides align to TRBD1. Germline lookup yields CDR1 MNHEY and CDR2 SVGAGI. J gave up 2 bases and V 2 bases, and 2 bases lay outside the gene matches. The CDR3 loop spans 15 amino acids. The CDR3 sequence is CASSYEGANTGELFF. The CDR3 coding sequence is TGTGCCAGCAGTTACGAGGGGGCAAACACCGGGGAGCTGTTTTTT.

This chain connects TRBV20-1 to TRBJ2-3, with D possibly matching TRBD1 (7 bases). Germline V gene data show CDR1 as DFQATT and CDR2 as SNEGSKA (reference sequence). Trimming left V 1 base short and J 1 base short, with 12 bases between. The length of the CDR3 is 15 residues. CDR3 amino acids: CSARASRGGTDTQYF. The CDR3 region has the DNA TGCAGTGCTAGAGCAAGCAGGGGGGGCACAGATACGCAGTATTTT.

This clonotype came up once. The V and J genes are TRBV5-1 and TRBJ2-1, with 10 bases lining up with TRBD1. The germline gives CDR1 SGHRS, CDR2 YFSETQ. The CDR3 spans 15 residues. The trim removed 5 bases at V and 5 bases at J, leaving 7 bases unmatched. The CDR3 region is CASRKTGGSHNEQFF. The CDR3 coding sequence is TGCGCCAGCAGGAAGACAGGGGGCTCGCACAATGAGCAGTTCTTC.

A note on this clonotype: A much larger clone is a single base away; this may be a read error. The chain couples TRBV12-3 or TRBV12-4 to TRBJ1-1; D remains unclear. V lost 3 bases and J 8 bases, leaving 13 bases between the germline ends. The CDR3 contains 13 residues. The CDR3 loop is CASSFRNRKEAFF. CDR3 DNA: TGTGCCAGCAGTTTCCGGAACAGAAAGGAAGCTTTCTTT.

A note on this clonotype: This may be a read error: a much more frequent sequence differs by one nucleotide. The V gene is TRBV12-3 or TRBV12-4, the J gene TRBJ2-2, with TRBD2 matching 7 bases. The CDR3 totals 16 residues. The CDR3 sequence is CASSSEAGLSTGDLFF. CDR3 nucleotide sequence: TGTGCCAGCAGTTCAGAAGCGGGGTTGAGCACCGGGGACCTGTTTTTT.

Ten or more counts support this clonotype. The genes are TRBV19 and TRBJ2-3; D is possibly TRBD1 or TRBD2 (5 bases each). The length of the CDR3 is 17 residues. V lost 10 bases and J 0 bases, leaving 23 bases between the germline ends. CDR1 is LNHDA, CDR2 SQIVND, per germline (reference sequence). CDR3 loop: CATHPQLGRTSTDTQYF. The CDR3 DNA reads as TGTGCCACCCACCCCCAACTGGGACGCACTAGCACAGATACGCAGTATTTT.